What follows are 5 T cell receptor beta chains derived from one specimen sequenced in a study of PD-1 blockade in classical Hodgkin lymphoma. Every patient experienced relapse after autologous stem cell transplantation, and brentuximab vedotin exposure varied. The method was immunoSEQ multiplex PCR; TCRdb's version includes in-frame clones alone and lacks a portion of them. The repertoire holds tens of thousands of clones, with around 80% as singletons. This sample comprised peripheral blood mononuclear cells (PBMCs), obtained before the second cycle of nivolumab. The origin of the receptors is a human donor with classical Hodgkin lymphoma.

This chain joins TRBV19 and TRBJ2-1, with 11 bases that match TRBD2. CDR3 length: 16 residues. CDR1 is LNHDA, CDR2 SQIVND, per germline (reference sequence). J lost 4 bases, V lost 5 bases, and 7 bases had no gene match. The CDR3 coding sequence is TGTGCCAGTAGTCCCGGTTTAGCGGGGGGGTACAATGAGCAGTTCTTC. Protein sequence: CASSPGLAGGYNEQFF.

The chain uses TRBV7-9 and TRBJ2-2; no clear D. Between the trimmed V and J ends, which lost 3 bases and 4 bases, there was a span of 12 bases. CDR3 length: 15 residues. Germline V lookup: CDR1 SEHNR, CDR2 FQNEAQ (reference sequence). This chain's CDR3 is CASSLDGWGTGELFF. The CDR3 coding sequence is TGTGCCAGCAGCTTGGACGGGTGGGGCACCGGGGAGCTGTTTTTT.

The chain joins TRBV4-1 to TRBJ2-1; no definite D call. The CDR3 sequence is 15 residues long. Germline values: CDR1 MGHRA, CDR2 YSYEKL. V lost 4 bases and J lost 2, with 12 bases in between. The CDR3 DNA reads TGCGCCAGCAGCCCCTCAGGAGTACCCTACAATGAGCAGTTCTTC. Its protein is CASSPSGVPYNEQFF.

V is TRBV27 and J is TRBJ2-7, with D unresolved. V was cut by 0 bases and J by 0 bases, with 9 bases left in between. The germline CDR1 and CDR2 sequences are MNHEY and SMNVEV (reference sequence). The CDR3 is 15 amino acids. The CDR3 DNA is TGTGCCAGCAGTTTATCCCAGCATCCCTCCTACGAGCAGTACTTC. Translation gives CASSLSQHPSYEQYF.

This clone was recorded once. In DNA form, the CDR3 reads TGTGCCAGCAGCTCGTCCGGGCGGGACTCCTACGAGCAGTACTTC. Its protein is CASSSSGRDSYEQYF. This chain links TRBV13 with TRBJ2-7, with D tentatively TRBD2 (6 bases). The CDR3 runs to 15 residues. V lost 4 bases and J 0 bases, leaving 13 bases between the germline ends. Germline CDR1 and CDR2: PRHDT and FYEKMQ (reference sequence).